Below are 3 T cell receptor beta chains sequenced from a single sample in a study of post-analysis software for immune sequencing data. Every TCR beta cDNA library bore unique molecular identifiers. TCRdb reanalysed the PCR reads using MiXCR and keeps one entry per CDR3 protein. This sample has 350,000 to 450,000 distinct CDR3 sequences, with around a third found just once. Study-wide findings and caveats: A handful of TRBV segments were significantly more frequent in patients than in controls. TRBV5-6, TRBV5-1 and TRBV20-1 were among these segments.

The antigens these receptors bind are not known. Sequencing was done on a sample of blood. These receptor sequences come from a girl aged 5-17 years with multiple sclerosis.

This clonotype showed up just a few times. This chain uses TRBV3-1 with TRBJ2-5; 8 bases fit TRBD2. The CDR3 sequence is 13 residues long. The germline V gene encodes CDR1 LGHDT and CDR2 YNNKEL (reference sequence). Unmatched junction bases numbered 3, after V lost 8 bases and J lost 1 base. The CDR3 protein is CASRAGGQETQYF. The DNA of the CDR3 is TGTGCCAGCCGGGCGGGGGGCCAAGAGACCCAGTACTTC.

This chain joins TRBV12-3 or TRBV12-4 and TRBJ2-7; TRBD1 agrees at 9 bases. The CDR3 consists of 14 residues. The V segment lost 5 bases and the J segment 6 bases; nucleotides outside the gene matches: 8. CDR3 in DNA: TGTGCCAGCAGTCTCCGGACAGGGGTAAGCGAGCAGTACTTC. Its protein is CASSLRTGVSEQYF.

The V call is TRBV4-1, the J call TRBJ1-1; D gene uncertain. This CDR3 has 14 residues. CDR1 is MGHRA and CDR2 is YSYEKL in the germline V gene. V was cut by 2 bases and J by 1 base, with 8 bases left in between. CDR3 nucleotide sequence: TGCGCCAGCAGCCAATGGGTTTCGAACACTGAAGCTTTCTTT. This encodes CASSQWVSNTEAFF.